A selection of T cell receptor beta chains follows, all from one sample in a study of cytomegalovirus exposure and HLA in healthy donors. This table comes from immunoSEQ multiplex PCR, and its TCRdb copy is limited to in-frame clones, with some not included. The data contain approximately 170,000 clones, 75% to 95% of them singletons. The material sequenced was PBMCs. These receptors came from a woman aged 18-29 years in good health and CMV-seropositive. Both conserved end residues are part of each CDR3. The D gene is left open where the match is weak. The listing skips clone size in some rows; elsewhere it reads once, few, many or a size class.

clone size: -
J gene: TRBJ2-5
D gene: TRBD1
V gene: TRBV4-2
CDR3 DNA: TGTGCCAGCAGCCCGGGGACAGGGAGAGAGACCCAGTACTTC
CDR3 protein: CASSPGTGRETQYF

clone size: -
J gene: TRBJ2-5
D gene: -
V gene: TRBV11-3
CDR3 DNA: TGTGCCAGCTCCATAAGAGGACAAGAGACCCAGTACTTC
CDR3 protein: CASSIRGQETQYF

clone size: -
J gene: TRBJ2-7
D gene: TRBD1
V gene: TRBV11-2
CDR3 DNA: TGTGCCAGCAGCTTATTTGAGATGGGGACAGGCTCACTGGAGCAGTACTTC
CDR3 protein: CASSLFEMGTGSLEQYF

clone size: -
J gene: TRBJ1-6
D gene: -
V gene: TRBV6-1
CDR3 DNA: TGTGCCAGCAGTCCCCAGGGCTCACCCCTCCACTTT
CDR3 protein: CASSPQGSPLHF

clone size: -
J gene: TRBJ1-4
D gene: TRBD1
V gene: TRBV6-5
CDR3 DNA: TGTGCCAGCAGTTCCCAACAGGGGAGGAATCGAAAACTGTTTTTT
CDR3 protein: CASSSQQGRNRKLFF

clone size: -
J gene: TRBJ2-1
D gene: -
V gene: TRBV7-9
CDR3 DNA: TGTGCCAGCAGCTCTCCGGCCGGGGACACGAGATACAATGAGCAGTTCTTC
CDR3 protein: CASSSPAGDTRYNEQFF

clone size: -
J gene: TRBJ2-2
D gene: -
V gene: TRBV7-3
CDR3 DNA: TGTGCCAGCAGCTTAACGGTACTCACCGGGGAGCTGTTTTTT
CDR3 protein: CASSLTVLTGELFF

clone size: -
J gene: TRBJ2-4
D gene: TRBD1
V gene: TRBV29-1
CDR3 DNA: TGCAGCGTCCTCGGGACAGCTAGGGTGGACATTCAGTACTTC
CDR3 protein: CSVLGTARVDIQYF

clone size: -
J gene: TRBJ2-7
D gene: TRBD1
V gene: TRBV5-4
CDR3 DNA: TGTGCCAGCAGCCCTACAGGGGGCCTTAGGGAGGAGCAGTACTTC
CDR3 protein: CASSPTGGLREEQYF

clone size: few
J gene: TRBJ2-5
D gene: -
V gene: TRBV5-1
CDR3 DNA: TGCGCCAGCAATACCGGGACTGGAGAGACCCAGTACTTC
CDR3 protein: CASNTGTGETQYF

clone size: -
J gene: TRBJ2-1
D gene: TRBD2
V gene: TRBV6-5
CDR3 DNA: TGTGCCAGCAGTTACCGGGGCGGGAGCGTCCATGAGCAGTTCTTC
CDR3 protein: CASSYRGGSVHEQFF

clone size: -
J gene: TRBJ2-1
D gene: TRBD1
V gene: TRBV11-3
CDR3 DNA: TGTGCCAGCAGCCCTACAGGGGGCGGTGAGCAGTTCTTC
CDR3 protein: CASSPTGGGEQFF

clone size: -
J gene: TRBJ2-7
D gene: -
V gene: TRBV7-2
CDR3 DNA: TGTGCCAGCAGCGGGGACTCAGGCTACGAGCAGTACTTC
CDR3 protein: CASSGDSGYEQYF

clone size: -
J gene: TRBJ1-2
D gene: -
V gene: TRBV4-3
CDR3 DNA: TGCGCCAGCAGCCAAGATGTAGCAGTTTATGGCTACACCTTC
CDR3 protein: CASSQDVAVYGYTF

clone size: -
J gene: TRBJ2-1
D gene: TRBD2
V gene: TRBV5-4
CDR3 DNA: TGTGCCAGCAGCCCGGCTCGGGGGGACTACAATGAGCAGTTCTTC
CDR3 protein: CASSPARGDYNEQFF

clone size: -
J gene: TRBJ2-1
D gene: -
V gene: TRBV5-1
CDR3 DNA: TGCGCCAGCAGCTTGTATTCAACCGCCACTAGCACACAACGTGAGCAGTTCTTC
CDR3 protein: CASSLYSTATSTQREQFF

clone size: -
J gene: TRBJ2-3
D gene: -
V gene: TRBV5-1
CDR3 DNA: TGCGCCAGCAGCTTGGCCGAGGAAACAGATACGCAGTATTTT
CDR3 protein: CASSLAEETDTQYF

clone size: -
J gene: TRBJ2-3
D gene: -
V gene: TRBV6-1
CDR3 DNA: TGTGCCACCAAAGCCTCGTTAAGTAGCACAGATACGCAGTATTTT
CDR3 protein: CATKASLSSTDTQYF

clone size: -
J gene: TRBJ2-3
D gene: -
V gene: TRBV28
CDR3 DNA: TGTGCCAGCAGTCTATTCCCCGGTACGCAGTATTTT
CDR3 protein: CASSLFPGTQYF

clone size: -
J gene: TRBJ2-7
D gene: -
V gene: TRBV7-6
CDR3 DNA: TGTGCCAGCAGCTTAGGTAGGGGCGAGCAGCACTTC
CDR3 protein: CASSLGRGEQHF

clone size: -
J gene: TRBJ2-2
D gene: -
V gene: TRBV7-3
CDR3 DNA: TGTGCCAGCAGCTTCACAGGGATCGGGGAGCTGTTTTTT
CDR3 protein: CASSFTGIGELFF

clone size: -
J gene: TRBJ2-7
D gene: -
V gene: TRBV9
CDR3 DNA: TGTGCCAGCAGCGTAGACGGGGGCTCCTACGAGCAGTACTTC
CDR3 protein: CASSVDGGSYEQYF

clone size: -
J gene: TRBJ2-7
D gene: TRBD2
V gene: TRBV7-3
CDR3 DNA: TGTGCCAGCAGCTTAACCCCGGGACTAGCGGGAGCCGAGCAGTACTTC
CDR3 protein: CASSLTPGLAGAEQYF

clone size: -
J gene: TRBJ2-1
D gene: TRBD1
V gene: TRBV10-3
CDR3 DNA: TGTGCCATCAGTGAGGGACAGGGGGCGCCCAATGAGCAGTTCTTC
CDR3 protein: CAISEGQGAPNEQFF

clone size: -
J gene: TRBJ1-4
D gene: -
V gene: TRBV6-1
CDR3 DNA: TGTGCCGGTGGGGGGTTGGGTAATGAAAAACTGTTTTTT
CDR3 protein: CAGGGLGNEKLFF

clone size: -
J gene: TRBJ2-1
D gene: -
V gene: TRBV27
CDR3 DNA: TGTGCCAGCAGCCAGGCTGGGCGGGGGCACTCCTACAATGAGCAGTTCTTC
CDR3 protein: CASSQAGRGHSYNEQFF

clone size: -
J gene: TRBJ2-1
D gene: TRBD2
V gene: TRBV5-4
CDR3 DNA: TGTGCCAGCAGCCGTTCCGGGACTAGCGGCTACAATGAGCAGTTCTTC
CDR3 protein: CASSRSGTSGYNEQFF

clone size: -
J gene: TRBJ1-1
D gene: TRBD1
V gene: TRBV5-4
CDR3 DNA: TGTGCCAGCACCTTGACAGGGACCACTGAAGCTTTCTTT
CDR3 protein: CASTLTGTTEAFF

clone size: -
J gene: TRBJ2-3
D gene: TRBD2
V gene: TRBV27
CDR3 DNA: TGTGCCAGCAGTCGGGGGGACGGCACAGATACGCAGTATTTT
CDR3 protein: CASSRGDGTDTQYF

clone size: few
J gene: TRBJ2-7
D gene: TRBD2
V gene: TRBV28
CDR3 DNA: TGTGCCAGCAGTTTAACCCCTAGCGGGAGTACCACCTACGAGCAGTACTTC
CDR3 protein: CASSLTPSGSTTYEQYF

clone size: -
J gene: TRBJ2-7
D gene: TRBD2
V gene: TRBV7-2
CDR3 DNA: TGTGCCAGCAGCTCCCCTAGCGGGAGGGCCCTCGAGCAGTACTTC
CDR3 protein: CASSSPSGRALEQYF

clone size: -
J gene: TRBJ2-7
D gene: TRBD1
V gene: TRBV2
CDR3 DNA: TGTGCCAGCAGTGAACCGGGACAGGGCTCCTACGAGCAGTACTTC
CDR3 protein: CASSEPGQGSYEQYF

clone size: -
J gene: TRBJ1-1
D gene: TRBD1
V gene: TRBV28
CDR3 DNA: TGTGCCAGCAGTAGTCGACAGGGTGCCATGAACACTGAAGCTTTCTTT
CDR3 protein: CASSSRQGAMNTEAFF

clone size: -
J gene: TRBJ2-1
D gene: TRBD2
V gene: TRBV5-1
CDR3 DNA: TGCGCCAGCAGCCCGGGACTAGCGGGAGCGGTTTACAATGAGCAGTTCTTC
CDR3 protein: CASSPGLAGAVYNEQFF

clone size: -
J gene: TRBJ1-1
D gene: TRBD1
V gene: TRBV6-5
CDR3 DNA: TGTGCCAGCAGTAGATGGACAGGGAGTACTGAAGCTTTCTTT
CDR3 protein: CASSRWTGSTEAFF

clone size: once
J gene: TRBJ2-5
D gene: TRBD1
V gene: TRBV5-6
CDR3 DNA: TGTGCCAGCAGCTTGGTGACAGGGGGCGAGACCCAGTACTTC
CDR3 protein: CASSLVTGGETQYF

clone size: once
J gene: TRBJ2-3
D gene: TRBD2
V gene: TRBV7-9
CDR3 DNA: TGTGCCAGCAGCCCGTCAGCGGGGGGGCCACCAGATACGCAGTATTTT
CDR3 protein: CASSPSAGGPPDTQYF

clone size: -
J gene: TRBJ1-5
D gene: -
V gene: TRBV27
CDR3 DNA: TGTGCCAGCAGTTTAAGATGGTCAGATCAGCCCCAGCATTTT
CDR3 protein: CASSLRWSDQPQHF

clone size: -
J gene: TRBJ2-7
D gene: -
V gene: TRBV6-5
CDR3 DNA: TGTGCCAGCAGTTACTCGGACACCTACGAGCAGTACTTC
CDR3 protein: CASSYSDTYEQYF

clone size: -
J gene: TRBJ2-7
D gene: TRBD2
V gene: TRBV5-4
CDR3 DNA: TGTGCCAGCAGCTTGGGAGGACTAGCGGGGGGGCTGAGCGAGCAGTACTTC
CDR3 protein: CASSLGGLAGGLSEQYF

clone size: -
J gene: TRBJ2-1
D gene: -
V gene: TRBV28
CDR3 DNA: TGTGCCAGCAGGTCGAGAGCCCGTTCCTCCTACAATGAGCAGTTCTTC
CDR3 protein: CASRSRARSSYNEQFF

clone size: -
J gene: TRBJ2-7
D gene: TRBD1
V gene: TRBV5-1
CDR3 DNA: TGCGCCAGCAGCTCAATCCTAAGATCCGGGACAGGGGGATACGAGCAGTACTTC
CDR3 protein: CASSSILRSGTGGYEQYF

clone size: -
J gene: TRBJ2-3
D gene: -
V gene: TRBV30
CDR3 DNA: TGTGCCTGGAGTACGGCGGGCGCTAGCACAGATACGCAGTATTTT
CDR3 protein: CAWSTAGASTDTQYF

clone size: -
J gene: TRBJ1-4
D gene: TRBD1
V gene: TRBV12-5
CDR3 DNA: TGTGCTAGCGGGCCCGCAGACAGGGGTAATGAAAAACTGTTTTTT
CDR3 protein: CASGPADRGNEKLFF

clone size: -
J gene: TRBJ2-3
D gene: TRBD2
V gene: TRBV27
CDR3 DNA: TGTGCCAGCAGGAAGCCCCTAGCGGGATCCTTCACAGATACGCAGTATTTT
CDR3 protein: CASRKPLAGSFTDTQYF

clone size: -
J gene: TRBJ2-3
D gene: TRBD2
V gene: TRBV7-2
CDR3 DNA: TGTGCCAGCAGCCCTCCCCTAGCGGGGACAGATACGCAGTATTTT
CDR3 protein: CASSPPLAGTDTQYF

clone size: -
J gene: TRBJ1-2
D gene: -
V gene: TRBV4-2
CDR3 DNA: TGTGCCAGCAGCCCGGGGGGCTATGGCTACACCTTC
CDR3 protein: CASSPGGYGYTF

clone size: -
J gene: TRBJ2-1
D gene: TRBD2
V gene: TRBV27
CDR3 DNA: TGTGCCAGCAGTTTCGGGACTAGCGGGGGAAATGAGCAGTTCTTC
CDR3 protein: CASSFGTSGGNEQFF

clone size: -
J gene: TRBJ1-4
D gene: -
V gene: TRBV15
CDR3 DNA: TGTGCCACCAGCAGAGATCGGGGGTCCCTTCTTGAAAAACTGTTTTTT
CDR3 protein: CATSRDRGSLLEKLFF

clone size: -
J gene: TRBJ1-4
D gene: -
V gene: TRBV7-9
CDR3 DNA: TGTGCCAGCAGCTACCTCAGCAGGCCTAATGAAAAACTGTTTTTT
CDR3 protein: CASSYLSRPNEKLFF

clone size: -
J gene: TRBJ2-7
D gene: -
V gene: TRBV12-2
CDR3 DNA: TGTGCAAGTCGCTTACTAGCCTACGAGCAGTACTTC
CDR3 protein: CASRLLAYEQYF

clone size: -
J gene: TRBJ1-1
D gene: TRBD1
V gene: TRBV7-6
CDR3 DNA: TGTGCCAGCAGCTTAGGTGGACAGGGGGCGAAAACTGAAGCTTTCTTT
CDR3 protein: CASSLGGQGAKTEAFF

clone size: -
J gene: TRBJ1-1
D gene: -
V gene: TRBV2
CDR3 DNA: TGTGCCAGCAGAAGACAGTATGGTACTGAAGCTTTCTTT
CDR3 protein: CASRRQYGTEAFF

clone size: -
J gene: TRBJ1-2
D gene: -
V gene: TRBV9
CDR3 DNA: TGTGCCAGCAGCGCCGTCGACATGACAGGAAGCTATGGCTACACCTTC
CDR3 protein: CASSAVDMTGSYGYTF

clone size: -
J gene: TRBJ2-7
D gene: TRBD1
V gene: TRBV19
CDR3 DNA: TGTGCCACCCGGGACAGGGGCTCCTACGAGCAGTACTTC
CDR3 protein: CATRDRGSYEQYF

clone size: -
J gene: TRBJ2-7
D gene: -
V gene: TRBV28
CDR3 DNA: TGTGCCAGCAGTTTATGGACGGTTAGGAGCGAGCAGTACTTC
CDR3 protein: CASSLWTVRSEQYF

clone size: -
J gene: TRBJ1-2
D gene: -
V gene: TRBV19
CDR3 DNA: TGTGCCAGTAGTGTCGGGACACAGAACTATGGCTACACCTTC
CDR3 protein: CASSVGTQNYGYTF

clone size: -
J gene: TRBJ2-5
D gene: TRBD2
V gene: TRBV5-4
CDR3 DNA: TGTGCCAGCAGCGGCGGGGGGGCCCAAGAGACCCAGTACTTC
CDR3 protein: CASSGGGAQETQYF